The TCR beta chain under discussion was sequenced for a study of CD8 T cells in ankylosing spondylitis. General study findings and limits: Ankylosing spondylitis blood appeared to be characterized by a TCR beta motif of eight or nine highly homologous variants. CD8+ disease-linked clones were present at relatively low frequencies in blood.

The CDR3 spans 15 residues. The ends lost 2 bases at V and 6 bases at J; junction bases unmatched: 6. The V gene's germline CDR1 is MNHEY and CDR2 SVGAGI. MiXCR, applied by TCRdb to the 5' RACE reads, yields one record per CDR3 protein. Here the sample spans approximately 540,000 distinct CDR3 sequences, approximately 11% being singletons. A remark on this clonotype: The antigen is not known.

The V and J genes are TRBV6-5 and TRBJ2-3; 9 bases match TRBD2. Sequencing was carried out using blood, either unsorted or a sorted T cell fraction (not recorded which). This receptor was taken from a male donor with ankylosing spondylitis. CDR3 protein: CASSYAGGPGDTQYF. CDR3 nucleotide sequence: TGTGCCAGCAGTTACGCGGGAGGGCCAGGGGATACGCAGTATTTT.